The T cell receptor beta chain under discussion was sequenced for a study of cytomegalovirus exposure and HLA in healthy donors. Regarding this clone: The antigen is undetermined.

With 0 bases clipped from V and 4 bases from J, the junction kept 5 bases outside the gene matches. The germline V gene has CDR1 SGHDT and CDR2 YYEEEE. This CDR3 is 15 amino acids long. This table comes from immunoSEQ multiplex PCR, and its TCRdb copy is limited to in-frame clones, with some not included. The sample consists of 150,000 or so clones, approximately 86% of them appearing once. Study-level points and caveats: Reports showed the classifier diagnosing cytomegalovirus status with high specificity and sensitivity. Confirmation in vitro established that a few CMV-associated chains were specific for CMV antigens. Most TCR sequences proved rare, with some public TCRs found in many donors.

The chain carries TRBV5-6 and TRBJ2-3, with 7 bases aligning to TRBD1. The sequenced sample consisted of PBMCs. The TCR originated in a man aged 18 to 29 in good health and CMV-seropositive. CDR3 DNA: TGTGCCAGCAGCTTGGCCGTGACAGGGCCAGATACGCAGTATTTT. It encodes CASSLAVTGPDTQYF.